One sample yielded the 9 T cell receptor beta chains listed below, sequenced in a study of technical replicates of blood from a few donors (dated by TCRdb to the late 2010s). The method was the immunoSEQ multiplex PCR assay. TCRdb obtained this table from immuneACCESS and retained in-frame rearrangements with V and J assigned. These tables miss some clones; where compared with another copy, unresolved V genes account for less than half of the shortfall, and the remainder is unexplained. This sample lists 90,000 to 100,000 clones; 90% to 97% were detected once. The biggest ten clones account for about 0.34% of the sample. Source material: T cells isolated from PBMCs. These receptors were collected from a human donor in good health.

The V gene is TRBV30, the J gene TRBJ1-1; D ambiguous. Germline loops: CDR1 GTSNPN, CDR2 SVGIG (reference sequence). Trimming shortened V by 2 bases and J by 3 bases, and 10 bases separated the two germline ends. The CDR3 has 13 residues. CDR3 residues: CAWSRSRDTEAFF. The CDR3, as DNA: TGTGCCTGGAGTCGATCCCGGGACACTGAAGCTTTCTTT.

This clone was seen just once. In DNA form, the CDR3 reads TGTGCCAGCATCTCTCTAAGCTCTGGGGCCAACGTCCTGACTTTC. This encodes CASISLSSGANVLTF. The V and J genes are TRBV7-9 and TRBJ2-6; D not resolved. The CDR3 consists of 15 residues. V was cut by 7 bases and J by 0 bases, with 10 bases left in between. CDR1 SEHNR and CDR2 FQNEAQ come from the germline V gene (reference sequence).

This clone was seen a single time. CDR3 coding DNA: TGTGCCAGCAGTGAATGGGGGACAGGGTCTCCCTATGGCTACACCTTC. Translation gives CASSEWGTGSPYGYTF. The chain uses TRBV25-1 and TRBJ1-2; TRBD1 matches at 9 bases. The trim removed 1 base at V and 4 bases at J, leaving 7 bases unmatched. This CDR3 comprises 16 residues. Germline CDR1 MGHDK, CDR2 SYGVNS.

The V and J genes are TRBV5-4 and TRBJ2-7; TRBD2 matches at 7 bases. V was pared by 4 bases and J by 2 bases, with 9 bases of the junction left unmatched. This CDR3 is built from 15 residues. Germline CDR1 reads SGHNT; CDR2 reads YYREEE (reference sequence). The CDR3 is CASSGKQRDPYEQYF. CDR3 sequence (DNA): TGTGCCAGCAGCGGAAAGCAGCGGGACCCCTACGAGCAGTACTTC.

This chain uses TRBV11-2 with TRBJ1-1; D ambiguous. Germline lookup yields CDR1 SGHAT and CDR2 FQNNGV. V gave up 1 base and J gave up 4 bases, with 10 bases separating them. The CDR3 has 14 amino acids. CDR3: CASSLGSVGTEAFF. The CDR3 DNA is TGTGCCAGCAGCTTAGGCAGCGTTGGCACTGAAGCTTTCTTT. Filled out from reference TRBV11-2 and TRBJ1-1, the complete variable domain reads EAGVAQSPRYKIIEKRQSVAFWCNPISGHATLYWYQQILGQGPKLLIQFQNNGVVDDSQLPKDRFSAERLKGVDSTLKIQPAKLEDSAVYLCASSLGSVGTEAFFGQGTRLTVV.

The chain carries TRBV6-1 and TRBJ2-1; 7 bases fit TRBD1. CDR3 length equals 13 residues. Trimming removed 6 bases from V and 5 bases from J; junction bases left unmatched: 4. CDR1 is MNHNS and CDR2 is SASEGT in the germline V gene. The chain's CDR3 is CASSRDSDNEQFF. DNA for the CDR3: TGTGCCAGCAGCCGGGACAGTGACAATGAGCAGTTCTTC.

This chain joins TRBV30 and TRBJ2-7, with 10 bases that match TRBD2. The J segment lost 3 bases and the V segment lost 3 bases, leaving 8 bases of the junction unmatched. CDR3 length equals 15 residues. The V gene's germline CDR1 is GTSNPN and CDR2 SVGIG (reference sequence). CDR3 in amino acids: CAWSEGLAALYEQYF. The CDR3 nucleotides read TGTGCCTGGAGCGAAGGACTAGCGGCACTCTACGAGCAGTACTTC.

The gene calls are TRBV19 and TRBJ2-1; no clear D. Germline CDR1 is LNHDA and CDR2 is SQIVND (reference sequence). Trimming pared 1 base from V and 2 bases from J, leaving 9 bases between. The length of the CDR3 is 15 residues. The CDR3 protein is CASSIVSLAYNEQFF. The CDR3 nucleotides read TGTGCCAGTAGTATAGTTTCGCTAGCCTACAATGAGCAGTTCTTC.

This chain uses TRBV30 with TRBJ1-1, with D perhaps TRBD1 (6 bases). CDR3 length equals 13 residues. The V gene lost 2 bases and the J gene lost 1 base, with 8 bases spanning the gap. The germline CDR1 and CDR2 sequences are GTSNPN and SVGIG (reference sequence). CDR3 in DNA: TGTGCCTGGAGTAGCAGGGGGAACACTGAAGCTTTCTTT. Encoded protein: CAWSSRGNTEAFF.